This T cell receptor (beta chain) was documented in a study of T cells in tuberculosis. Assay: immunoSEQ multiplex PCR; the TCRdb copy retains only in-frame clones and omits some. The sample includes around 45,000 clones, roughly 94% of them seen just once. Overall study results and limits: Active tuberculosis TCR-alpha repertoires lay closer to GMM-specific TCRs than IGRA-negative controls, suggesting clonal expansion.

The CDR3 runs 14 residues. Trimming removed 4 bases from V and 10 bases from J; junction bases left unmatched: 4. Germline CDR1 reads SGHNT; CDR2 reads YYREEE (reference sequence). Points on this clone: Its antigen is undetermined.

V usage is TRBV5-4 and J usage is TRBJ2-1; 14 nucleotides match TRBD2. Specimen: PBMCs. The sequence was collected from a donor aged 10-35 years with latent tuberculosis or without tuberculosis infection. Some clones in this sample may be carry-over from other donors' samples. The CDR3 nucleotides read TGTGCCAGCAGCCCGGGACTAGCGGGAGAGGAGCAGTTCTTC. It is translated as CASSPGLAGEEQFF.